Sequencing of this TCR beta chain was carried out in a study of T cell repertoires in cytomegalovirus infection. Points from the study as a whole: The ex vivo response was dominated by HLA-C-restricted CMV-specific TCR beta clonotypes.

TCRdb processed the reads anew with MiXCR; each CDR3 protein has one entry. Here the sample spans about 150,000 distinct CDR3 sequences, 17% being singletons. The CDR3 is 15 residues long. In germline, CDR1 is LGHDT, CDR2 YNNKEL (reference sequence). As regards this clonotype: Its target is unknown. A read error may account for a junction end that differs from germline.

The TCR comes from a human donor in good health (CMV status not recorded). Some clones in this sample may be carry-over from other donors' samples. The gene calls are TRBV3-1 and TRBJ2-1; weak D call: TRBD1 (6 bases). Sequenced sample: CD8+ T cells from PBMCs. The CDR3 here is CASSLRGTSYNEQIF. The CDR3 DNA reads TGTGCCAGCAGCCTGAGGGGGACCTCCTACAATGAGCAGATCTTC.